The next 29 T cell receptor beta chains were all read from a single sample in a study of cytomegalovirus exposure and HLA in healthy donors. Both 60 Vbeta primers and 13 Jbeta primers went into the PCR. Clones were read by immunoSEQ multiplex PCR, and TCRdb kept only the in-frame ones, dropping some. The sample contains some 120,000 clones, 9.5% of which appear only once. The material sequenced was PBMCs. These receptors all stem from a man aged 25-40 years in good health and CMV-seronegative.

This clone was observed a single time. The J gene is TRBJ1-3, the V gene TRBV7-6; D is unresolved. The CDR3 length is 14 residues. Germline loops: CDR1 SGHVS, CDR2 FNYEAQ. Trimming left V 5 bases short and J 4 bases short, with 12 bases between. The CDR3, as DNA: TGTGCCAGCAGCCGGGCGGGGTCAGGAAACACCATATATTTT. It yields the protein CASSRAGSGNTIYF.

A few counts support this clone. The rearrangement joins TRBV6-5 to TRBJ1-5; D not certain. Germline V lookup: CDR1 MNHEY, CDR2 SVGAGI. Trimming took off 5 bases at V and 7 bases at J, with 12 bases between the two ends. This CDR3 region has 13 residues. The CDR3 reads CASSEEFGQPQHF. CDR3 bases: TGTGCCAGCAGTGAGGAGTTCGGACAGCCCCAGCATTTT.

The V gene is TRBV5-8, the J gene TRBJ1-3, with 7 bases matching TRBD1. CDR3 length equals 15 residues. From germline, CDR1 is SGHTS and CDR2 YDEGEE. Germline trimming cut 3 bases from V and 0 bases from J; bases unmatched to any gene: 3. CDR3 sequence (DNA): TGTGCCAGCAGCTCGGGACAGCGCTCTGGAAACACCATATATTTT. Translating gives CASSSGQRSGNTIYF.

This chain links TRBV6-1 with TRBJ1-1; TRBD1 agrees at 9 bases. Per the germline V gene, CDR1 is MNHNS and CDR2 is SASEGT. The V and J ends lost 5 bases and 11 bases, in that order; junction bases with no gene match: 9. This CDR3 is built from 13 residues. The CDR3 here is CASSRTGVLEAFF. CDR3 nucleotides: TGTGCCAGCAGTAGGACAGGGGTTTTGGAGGCTTTCTTT.

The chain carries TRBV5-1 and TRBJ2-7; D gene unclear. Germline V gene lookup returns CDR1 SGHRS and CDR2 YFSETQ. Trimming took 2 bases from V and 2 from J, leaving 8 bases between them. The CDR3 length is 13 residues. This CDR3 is CASSLERAYEQYF. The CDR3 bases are TGCGCCAGCAGCTTAGAACGGGCCTACGAGCAGTACTTC.

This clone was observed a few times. CDR3 coding DNA: TGTGCCAGCTCACCACCTCGCGGGGGGGCTGCTGGAGATACGCAGTATTTT. This encodes CASSPPRGGAAGDTQYF. V and J are TRBV18 and TRBJ2-3, with 9 nucleotides matching TRBD2. The CDR3 has 17 residues. V gave up 0 bases and J gave up 5 bases; unmatched junction bases: 9. The germline gives CDR1 KGHSH, CDR2 LQKENI.

CDR3 DNA: TGTGCCTGGAGTGTACTGGGCTGGCAAGTACTGACACCCCTCCACTTT. It codes for CAWSVLGWQVLTPLHF. The chain is built from TRBV30 and TRBJ1-6, with D unclear. Germline values: CDR1 GTSNPN, CDR2 SVGIG (reference sequence). Trimming removed 0 bases from V and 11 bases from J, with 20 bases in between. The CDR3 has 16 residues.

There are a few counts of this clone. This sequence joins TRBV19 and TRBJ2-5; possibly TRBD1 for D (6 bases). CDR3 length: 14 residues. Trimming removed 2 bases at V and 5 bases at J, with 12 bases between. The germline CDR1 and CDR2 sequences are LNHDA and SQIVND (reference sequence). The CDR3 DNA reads TGTGCCAGTAGTATACAGGGGTCGGACGAGACCCAGTACTTC. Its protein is CASSIQGSDETQYF.

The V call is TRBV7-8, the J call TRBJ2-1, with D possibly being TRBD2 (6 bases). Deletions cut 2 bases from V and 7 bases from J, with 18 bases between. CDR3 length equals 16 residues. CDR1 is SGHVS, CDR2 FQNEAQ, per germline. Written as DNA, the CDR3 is TGTGCCAGCAGCTTACTTCTCGGACTAAGTCAGAATGAGCAGTTCTTC. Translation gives CASSLLLGLSQNEQFF. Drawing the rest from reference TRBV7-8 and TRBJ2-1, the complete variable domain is GAGVSQSPRYKVAKRGQDVALRCDPISGHVSLFWYQQALGQGPEFLTYFQNEAQLDKSGLPSDRFFAERPEGSVSTLKIQRTQQEDSAVYLCASSLLLGLSQNEQFFGPGTRLTVL.

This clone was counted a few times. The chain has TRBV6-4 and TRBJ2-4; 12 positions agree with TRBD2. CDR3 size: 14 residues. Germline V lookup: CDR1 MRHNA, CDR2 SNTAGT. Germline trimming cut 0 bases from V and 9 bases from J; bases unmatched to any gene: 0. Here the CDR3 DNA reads TGTGCCAGCAGTGACTCGACTAGCGGGAGCATTCAGTACTTC. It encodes CASSDSTSGSIQYF.

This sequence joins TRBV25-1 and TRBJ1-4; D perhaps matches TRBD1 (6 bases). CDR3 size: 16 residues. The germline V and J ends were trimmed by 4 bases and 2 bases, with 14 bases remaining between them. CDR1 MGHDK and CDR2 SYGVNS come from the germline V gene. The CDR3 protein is CASSGTGRGTNEKLFF. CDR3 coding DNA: TGTGCCAGCAGTGGAACAGGGAGAGGGACTAATGAAAAACTGTTTTTT.

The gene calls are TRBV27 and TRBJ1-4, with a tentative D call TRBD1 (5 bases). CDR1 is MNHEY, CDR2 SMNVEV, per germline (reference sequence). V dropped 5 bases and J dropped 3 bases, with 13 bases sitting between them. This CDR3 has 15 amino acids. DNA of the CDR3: TGTGCCAGCAGTCCACGCAGGGTGCCTAATGAAAAACTGTTTTTT. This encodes CASSPRRVPNEKLFF.

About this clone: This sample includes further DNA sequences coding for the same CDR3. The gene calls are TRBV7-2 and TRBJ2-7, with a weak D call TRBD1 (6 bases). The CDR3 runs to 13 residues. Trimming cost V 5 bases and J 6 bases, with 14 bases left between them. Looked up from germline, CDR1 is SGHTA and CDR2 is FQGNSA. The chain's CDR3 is CASSPIRGSEQYF. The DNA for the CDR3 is TGTGCCAGCAGCCCAATAAGGGGGAGCGAGCAGTACTTC. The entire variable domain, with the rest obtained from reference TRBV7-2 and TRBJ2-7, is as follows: GAGVSQSPSNKVTEKGKDVELRCDPISGHTALYWYRQSLGQGLEFLIYFQGNSAPDKSGLPSDRFSAERTGGSVSTLTIQRTQQEDSAVYLCASSPIRGSEQYFGPGTRLTVT.

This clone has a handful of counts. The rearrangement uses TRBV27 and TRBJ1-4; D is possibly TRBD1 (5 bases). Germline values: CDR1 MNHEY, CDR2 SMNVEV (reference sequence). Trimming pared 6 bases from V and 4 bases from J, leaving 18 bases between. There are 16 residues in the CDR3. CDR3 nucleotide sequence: TGTGCCAGCAGGATCGGTGGCAGGGCGATTAATGAAAAACTGTTTTTT. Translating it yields CASRIGGRAINEKLFF.

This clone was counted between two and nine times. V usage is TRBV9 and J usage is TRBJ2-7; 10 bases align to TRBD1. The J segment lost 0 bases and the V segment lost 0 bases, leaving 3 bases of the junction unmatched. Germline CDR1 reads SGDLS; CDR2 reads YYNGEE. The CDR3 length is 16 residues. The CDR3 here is CASSVGDRGSSYEQYF. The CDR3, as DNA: TGTGCCAGCAGCGTAGGGGACAGGGGTTCCTCCTACGAGCAGTACTTC.

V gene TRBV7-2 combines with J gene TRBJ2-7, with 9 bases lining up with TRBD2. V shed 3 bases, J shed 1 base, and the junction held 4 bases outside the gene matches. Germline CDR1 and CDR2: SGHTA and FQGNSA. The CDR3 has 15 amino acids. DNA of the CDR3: TGTGCCAGCAGCTTCAAGAGCGGGGGGTCCTACGAGCAGTACTTC. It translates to CASSFKSGGSYEQYF.

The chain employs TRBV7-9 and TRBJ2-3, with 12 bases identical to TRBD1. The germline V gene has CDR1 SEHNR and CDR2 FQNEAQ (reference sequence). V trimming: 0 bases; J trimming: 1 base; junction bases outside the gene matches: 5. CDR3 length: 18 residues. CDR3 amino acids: CASSLAPGTGGGTDTQYF. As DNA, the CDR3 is TGTGCCAGCAGCTTAGCGCCCGGGACAGGGGGCGGCACAGATACGCAGTATTTT. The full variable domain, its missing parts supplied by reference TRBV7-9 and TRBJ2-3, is DTGVSQNPRHKITKRGQNVTFRCDPISEHNRLYWYRQTLGQGPEFLTYFQNEAQLEKSRLLSDRFSAERPKGSFSTLEIQRTEQGDSAMYLCASSLAPGTGGGTDTQYFGPGTRLTVL.

The CDR3 coding sequence is TGTGCCAGTACTTTCGGGGGGTTGGACTATGGCTACACCTTC. Protein sequence: CASTFGGLDYGYTF. V is TRBV19 and J is TRBJ1-2; tentative D call: TRBD1 (5 bases). This CDR3 has 14 residues. In germline, CDR1 is LNHDA, CDR2 SQIVND (reference sequence). Trimming shortened V by 7 bases and J by 3 bases, and 15 bases separated the two germline ends. The whole variable domain, filled in from reference TRBV19 and TRBJ1-2, reads DGGITQSPKYLFRKEGQNVTLSCEQNLNHDAMYWYRQDPGQGLRLIYYSQIVNDFQKGDIAEGYSVSREKKESFPLTVTSAQKNPTAFYLCASTFGGLDYGYTFGSGTRLTVV.

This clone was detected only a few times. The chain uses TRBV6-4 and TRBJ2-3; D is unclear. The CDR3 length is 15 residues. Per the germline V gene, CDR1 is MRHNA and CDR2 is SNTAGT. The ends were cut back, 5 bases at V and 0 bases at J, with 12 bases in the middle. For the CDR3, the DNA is TGTGCCAGCAGTCTCGACTCGGCTAGCACAGATACGCAGTATTTT. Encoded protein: CASSLDSASTDTQYF.

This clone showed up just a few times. DNA for the CDR3: TGTGCCACCAGCATCAGGGATGGGAATCAGCCCCAGCATTTT. Amino acid sequence: CATSIRDGNQPQHF. J is TRBJ1-5 and V is TRBV15; TRBD1 is a possible D gene (5 bases). The V end was cut by 4 bases, the J end by 4 bases, with 11 bases between. The CDR3 has 14 residues. Looked up from germline, CDR1 is LNHNV and CDR2 is YYDKDF (reference sequence).

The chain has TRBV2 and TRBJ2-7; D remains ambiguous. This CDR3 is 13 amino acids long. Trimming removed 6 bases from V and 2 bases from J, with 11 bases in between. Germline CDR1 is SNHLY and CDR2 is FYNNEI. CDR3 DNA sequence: TGTGCCAGCAGGGTCGCCAGCGCCTACGAGCAGTACTTC. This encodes CASRVASAYEQYF.

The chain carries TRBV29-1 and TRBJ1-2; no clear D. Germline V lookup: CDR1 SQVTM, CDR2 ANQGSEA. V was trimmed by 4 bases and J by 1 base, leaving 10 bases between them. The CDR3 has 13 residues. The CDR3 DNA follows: TGCAGCGTTGCGAGCGGGGTTAACTATGGCTACACCTTC. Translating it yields CSVASGVNYGYTF.

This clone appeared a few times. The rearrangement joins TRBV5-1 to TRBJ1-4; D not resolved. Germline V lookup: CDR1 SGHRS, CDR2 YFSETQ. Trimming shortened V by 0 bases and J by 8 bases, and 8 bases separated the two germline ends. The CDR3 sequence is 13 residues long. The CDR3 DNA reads TGCGCCAGCAGCTTGGACTATGGGGAAAAACTGTTTTTT. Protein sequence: CASSLDYGEKLFF.

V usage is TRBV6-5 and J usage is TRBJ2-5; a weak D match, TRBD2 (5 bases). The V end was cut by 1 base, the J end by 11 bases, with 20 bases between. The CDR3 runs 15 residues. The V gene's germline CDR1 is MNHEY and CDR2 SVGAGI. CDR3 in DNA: TGTGCCAGCAGTTACTTTCCCATGAGGGCTTGGGAGCAGTACTTC. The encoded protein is CASSYFPMRAWEQYF.

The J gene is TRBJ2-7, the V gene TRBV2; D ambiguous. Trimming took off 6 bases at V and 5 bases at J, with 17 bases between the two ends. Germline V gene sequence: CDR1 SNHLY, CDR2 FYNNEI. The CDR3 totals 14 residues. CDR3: CASSYRPRSDEQYF. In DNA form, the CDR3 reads TGTGCCAGCAGCTACCGCCCTAGGTCCGACGAGCAGTACTTC.

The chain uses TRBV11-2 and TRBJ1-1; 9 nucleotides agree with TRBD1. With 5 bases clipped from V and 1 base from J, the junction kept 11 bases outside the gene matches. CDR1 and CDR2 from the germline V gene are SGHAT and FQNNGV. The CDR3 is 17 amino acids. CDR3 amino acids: CASSVLGTGRKNTEAFF. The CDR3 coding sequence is TGTGCCAGCAGCGTCCTGGGGACAGGGAGAAAGAACACTGAAGCTTTCTTT.

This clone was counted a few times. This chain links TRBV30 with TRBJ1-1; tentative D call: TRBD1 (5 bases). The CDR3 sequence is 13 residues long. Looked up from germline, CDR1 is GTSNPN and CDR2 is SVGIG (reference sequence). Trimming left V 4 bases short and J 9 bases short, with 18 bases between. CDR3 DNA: TGTGCCTGGATTGGTCAGGGAAGGGAAAAAGCTTTCTTT. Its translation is CAWIGQGREKAFF.

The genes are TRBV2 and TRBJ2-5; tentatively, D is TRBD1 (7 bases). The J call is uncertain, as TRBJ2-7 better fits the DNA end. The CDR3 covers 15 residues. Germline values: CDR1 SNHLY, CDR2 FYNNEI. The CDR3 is CASSDRQGGPSEQYF. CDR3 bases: TGTGCCAGCAGTGATCGCCAGGGGGGTCCCAGCGAGCAGTACTTC.

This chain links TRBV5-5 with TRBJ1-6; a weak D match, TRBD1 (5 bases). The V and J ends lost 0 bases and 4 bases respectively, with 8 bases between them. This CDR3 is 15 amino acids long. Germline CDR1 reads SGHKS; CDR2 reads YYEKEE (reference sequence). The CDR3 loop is CASSLGRGYNSPLHF. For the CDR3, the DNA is TGTGCCAGCAGCTTGGGACGGGGGTATAATTCACCCCTCCACTTT.